The present TCR beta chain was sequenced within a study of post-analysis software for immune sequencing data. Study observations and caveats: Normalized Chao1 diversity in multiple sclerosis patients fell significantly below that of controls. In patients, about 5 TRBV segments were more frequent than in controls, with TRBV5-6, TRBV5-1 and TRBV20-1 among them. When the samples were clustered directly with F measure, those that had been prepared in the same batch showed strong co-clustering.

As for this clonotype: Its target is not known.

Looked up from germline, CDR1 is DFQATT and CDR2 is SNEGSKA (reference sequence). The J segment lost 8 bases and the V segment lost 0 bases, leaving 8 bases of the junction unmatched. The CDR3 contains 16 residues. Unique molecular identifiers had been added to the TCR beta cDNA libraries. Researchers reported about 500,000 cDNA molecules coming from about 0.98 to 11 million T cells. Each CDR3 protein gets one entry after TCRdb re-called the PCR reads with MiXCR. This table holds 150,000 to 200,000 distinct CDR3 sequences, around 28% found once. Sequencing was performed on blood. The rearrangement uses TRBV20-1 and TRBJ2-3, with TRBD2 matching 13 bases. This receptor was taken from a girl aged 5-17 years with multiple sclerosis. CDR3 in amino acids: CSARDGGLAGEPTQYF. The CDR3 DNA is TGCAGTGCTAGAGATGGAGGACTAGCGGGGGAACCTACGCAGTATTTT.